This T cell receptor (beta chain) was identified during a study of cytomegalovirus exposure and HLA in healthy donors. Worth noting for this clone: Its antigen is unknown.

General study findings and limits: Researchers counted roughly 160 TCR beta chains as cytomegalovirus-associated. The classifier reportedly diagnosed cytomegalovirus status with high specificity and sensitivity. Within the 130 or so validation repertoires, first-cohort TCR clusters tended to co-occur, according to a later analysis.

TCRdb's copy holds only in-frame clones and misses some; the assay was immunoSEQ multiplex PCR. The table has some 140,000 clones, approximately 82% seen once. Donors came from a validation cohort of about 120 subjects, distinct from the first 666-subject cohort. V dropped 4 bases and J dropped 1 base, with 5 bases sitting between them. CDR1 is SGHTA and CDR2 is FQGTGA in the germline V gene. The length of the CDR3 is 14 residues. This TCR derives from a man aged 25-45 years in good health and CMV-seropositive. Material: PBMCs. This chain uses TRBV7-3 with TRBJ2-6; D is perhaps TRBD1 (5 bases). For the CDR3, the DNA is TGTGCCAGCAGCTCAGGGTCTGGGGCCAACGTCCTGACTTTC. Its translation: CASSSGSGANVLTF.